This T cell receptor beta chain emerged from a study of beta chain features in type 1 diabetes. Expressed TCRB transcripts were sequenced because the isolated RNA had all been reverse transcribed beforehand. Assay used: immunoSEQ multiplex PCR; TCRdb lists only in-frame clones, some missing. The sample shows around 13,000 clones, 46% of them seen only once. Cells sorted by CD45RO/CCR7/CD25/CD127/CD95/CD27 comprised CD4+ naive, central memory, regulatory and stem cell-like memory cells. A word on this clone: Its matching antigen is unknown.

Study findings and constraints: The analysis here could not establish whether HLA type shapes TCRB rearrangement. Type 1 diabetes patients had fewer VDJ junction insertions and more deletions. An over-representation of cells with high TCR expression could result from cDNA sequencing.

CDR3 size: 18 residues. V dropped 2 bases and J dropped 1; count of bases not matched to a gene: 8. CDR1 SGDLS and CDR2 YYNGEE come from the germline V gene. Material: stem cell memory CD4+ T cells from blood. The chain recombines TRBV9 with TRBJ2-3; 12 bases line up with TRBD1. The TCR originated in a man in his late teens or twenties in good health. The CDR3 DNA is TGTGCCAGCAGCGTGGGACAGGGGGCGATGATAGGCACAGATACGCAGTATTTT. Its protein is CASSVGQGAMIGTDTQYF.